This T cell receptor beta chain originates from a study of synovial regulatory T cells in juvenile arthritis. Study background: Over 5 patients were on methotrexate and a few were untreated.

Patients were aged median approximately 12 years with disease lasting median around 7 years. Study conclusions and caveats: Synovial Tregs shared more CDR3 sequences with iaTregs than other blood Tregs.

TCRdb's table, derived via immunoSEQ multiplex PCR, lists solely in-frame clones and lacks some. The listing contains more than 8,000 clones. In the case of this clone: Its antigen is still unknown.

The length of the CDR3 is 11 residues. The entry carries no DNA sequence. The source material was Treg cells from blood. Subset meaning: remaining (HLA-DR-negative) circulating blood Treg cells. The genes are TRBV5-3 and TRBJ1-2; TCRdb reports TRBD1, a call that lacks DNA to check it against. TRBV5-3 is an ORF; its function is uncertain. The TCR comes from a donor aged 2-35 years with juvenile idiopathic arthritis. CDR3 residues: CAASAGYGYTF.